The rows below give T cell receptor beta chains drawn from one sample of a study of CD4 T cells in relation to SARS-CoV-2 and coronaviruses. For these receptors, no antigen is known. This table comes from immunoSEQ multiplex PCR, and its TCRdb copy is limited to in-frame clones, with some not included. The sample shows 35,000 to 45,000 clones, roughly four fifths of them seen only once. Sequencing was done on a sample of naive CD4+ T cells from PBMCs, cultured in vitro. The receptor set was obtained from an adult with COVID-19. CDR3s include the opening cysteine and the closing phenylalanine or tryptophan. The D gene is left open where the match is weak. For some rows the clone size is stated as once, few or many, or as a class when expanded; others skip it.

NA	once	15	TRBV5-1	TRBJ2-1	TGCGCCAGCAGCTTGGGACGGGCGGCCCAAGGAGAGCAGTTCTTC	CASSLGRAAQGEQFF
NA	once	15	TRBV7-6	TRBJ2-3	TGTGCCAGCAGCCCAGAGCCACGACTCGCAGATACGCAGTATTTT	CASSPEPRLADTQYF
NA	NA	12	TRBV28	TRBJ1-5	TGTGCCAGCAGGAAACCGAATCAGCCCCAGCATTTT	CASRKPNQPQHF
TRBD1	NA	16	TRBV5-1	TRBJ2-2	TGCGCCAGCAGCTACGCCGGGACAGGGGACACCGGGGAGCTGTTTTTT	CASSYAGTGDTGELFF
NA	NA	14	TRBV6-5	TRBJ2-7	TGTGCCTCAAGCCGCGGGATAGGGGAATCCGAGCAGTACTTC	CASSRGIGESEQYF
TRBD2	once	17	TRBV7-3	TRBJ2-5	TGTGCCAGCAGCTTAGGGACTAGCGGGATCTGGGGAGAGACCCAGTACTTC	CASSLGTSGIWGETQYF
NA	NA	14	TRBV3-1/TRBV3-2	TRBJ2-3	TGTGCCAGCAGCCAAGAATGGGGACAAGATACGCAGTATTTT	CASSQEWGQDTQYF
TRBD2	NA	19	TRBV19	TRBJ2-5	TGTGCCAGTAGTTCCGGACTAGCTGTAGTTGGAGGTGGCCAAGAGACCCAGTACTTC	CASSSGLAVVGGGQETQYF
NA	NA	16	TRBV6-6	TRBJ1-1	TGTGCCAGCAGTTACGAGGCAGGGATAGGGAACACTGAAGCTTTCTTT	CASSYEAGIGNTEAFF
TRBD2	NA	16	TRBV7-2	TRBJ2-3	TGTGCCAGCAGCTCTCTTAGCGGGGGAAGCACAGATACGCAGTATTTT	CASSSLSGGSTDTQYF
NA	NA	15	TRBV19	TRBJ2-7	TGTGCCAGTAGTATCTCCCCGACTCCCCCCTACGAGCAGTACTTC	CASSISPTPPYEQYF
NA	NA	12	TRBV18	TRBJ1-2	TGTGCCAGCTCAGCGGGGAATTGGGGCTACACCTTC	CASSAGNWGYTF
TRBD1	NA	15	TRBV19	TRBJ1-2	TGTGCCAGTAGCGAGACAGGGCTGATTAACTATGGCTACACCTTC	CASSETGLINYGYTF
TRBD1	NA	15	TRBV6-5	TRBJ2-1	TGTGCCAGCAGGACTGGGACAGGGGGCTCGAATGAGCAGTTCTTC	CASRTGTGGSNEQFF
NA	NA	14	TRBV7-9	TRBJ2-5	TGTGCCAGCAGCCCCCGTTCGAGGGTGGAGACCCAGTACTTC	CASSPRSRVETQYF
TRBD2	NA	15	TRBV5-1	TRBJ2-7	TGCGCCAGCAGCTTAATAGCGGGAGAGAGCTACGAGCAGTACTTC	CASSLIAGESYEQYF
TRBD1	NA	15	TRBV10-3	TRBJ1-1	TGTGCCACCAGCGGGGGACAGGGCGGATTTACTGAAGCTTTCTTT	CATSGGQGGFTEAFF
NA	NA	14	TRBV5-1	TRBJ2-5	TGCGCCAGCAGCTTTTTAGGGAATGGAGAGACCCAGTACTTC	CASSFLGNGETQYF
TRBD1	NA	12	TRBV2	TRBJ2-5	TGTGCCAGCAGGACAGGGGTGGAGACCCAGTACTTC	CASRTGVETQYF
NA	NA	15	TRBV6-2/TRBV6-3	TRBJ1-2	TGTGCCAGCAGTCGGGACACCCCAGGGGAGGATGGCTACACCTTC	CASSRDTPGEDGYTF
TRBD2	NA	17	TRBV28	TRBJ2-1	TGTGCCAGCAGTTTTTGGGCTAGCGGGAGGGCCTGGAATGAGCAGTTCTTC	CASSFWASGRAWNEQFF
TRBD2	NA	15	TRBV19	TRBJ2-7	TGTGCCAGTAGTCCCCAGGGTAGCGGGAGTTCCGAGCAGTACTTC	CASSPQGSGSSEQYF
NA	NA	11	TRBV2	TRBJ2-1	TGTGCCAGCAACGGGGGCGATGAGCAGTTCTTC	CASNGGDEQFF
TRBD1	few	17	TRBV4-1	TRBJ2-2	TGCGCCAGCAGCCAAGGGACAGGGGGTTTAAGCACCGGGGAGCTGTTTTTT	CASSQGTGGLSTGELFF
NA	NA	17	TRBV2	TRBJ1-5	TGTGCCAGCAGTGAAGGGCCCAGACAGCAGAGCAATCAGCCCCAGCATTTT	CASSEGPRQQSNQPQHF
NA	NA	14	TRBV5-5	TRBJ2-7	TGTGCCAGCAGCCACCGCGGGGAACACTACGAGCAGTACTTC	CASSHRGEHYEQYF
TRBD1	NA	15	TRBV4-1	TRBJ2-7	TGCGCCAGCAGCCAGGCATTCGACAGGGGCTACGAGCAGTACTTC	CASSQAFDRGYEQYF
NA	NA	10	TRBV6-7	TRBJ1-5	TGTGCCAGCAGCTTGGACCCCCAGCATTTT	CASSLDPQHF
NA	few	11	TRBV12-3/TRBV12-4	TRBJ1-4	TGTGCCAGCTATGGGCGTGAAAAACTGTTTTTT	CASYGREKLFF
NA	NA	14	TRBV7-9	TRBJ2-3	TGTGCCAGCGTGGGAGCGTCTTTCACAGATACGCAGTATTTT	CASVGASFTDTQYF
NA	NA	12	TRBV28	TRBJ2-1	TGTGCCAGCAGGGCGCGAGGCAATGAGCAGTTCTTC	CASRARGNEQFF
NA	NA	16	TRBV6-6	TRBJ1-1	TGTGCCAGCAGTTACTCGATACAGGTTGGGGGCACTGAAGCTTTCTTT	CASSYSIQVGGTEAFF
TRBD2	NA	15	TRBV5-8	TRBJ2-1	TGTGCCAGCAGCTTGGAACTAGCGGGCCTCAATGAGCAGTTCTTC	CASSLELAGLNEQFF
NA	NA	14	TRBV4-3	TRBJ2-1	TGCGCCAGCAGCCAAGCGTACAGTAACAATGAGCAGTTCTTC	CASSQAYSNNEQFF
NA	NA	14	TRBV21-1	TRBJ2-3	TGTGCCAGCAGCAATGGGGGGGTTGCAGATACGCAGTATTTT	CASSNGGVADTQYF
NA	NA	16	TRBV4-1	TRBJ2-3	TGCGCCAGCAGCCAAGGGCCAGGGATTTTTACAGATACGCAGTATTTT	CASSQGPGIFTDTQYF
NA	once	13	TRBV29-1	TRBJ2-3	TGCAGCGTTGATCTCCCTAGCACAGATACGCAGTATTTT	CSVDLPSTDTQYF
NA	NA	13	TRBV27	TRBJ2-5	TGTGCCAGCAGTCAAGTTGCCTGGGAGACCCAGTACTTC	CASSQVAWETQYF
NA	NA	12	TRBV28	TRBJ1-1	TGTGCCAGCACACAGCTTGCCACTGAAGCTTTCTTT	CASTQLATEAFF
NA	NA	17	TRBV6-2/TRBV6-3	TRBJ1-2	TGTGCCAGCAGTTACGCGTACAAGGACCGTAAAAACTATGGCTACACCTTC	CASSYAYKDRKNYGYTF
TRBD2	once	15	TRBV29-1	TRBJ2-5	TGCAGCGTTGCGGGGGGTAGACGATCCCGGGAGACCCAGTACTTC	CSVAGGRRSRETQYF
NA	NA	13	TRBV18	TRBJ1-5	TGTGCCAGCTCCCAGGGTCGGGATCAGCCCCAGCATTTT	CASSQGRDQPQHF
TRBD1	NA	14	TRBV29-1	TRBJ2-7	TGCAGCATCCGAGGGGGGGACAGGGCCAGCGAGCAGTACTTC	CSIRGGDRASEQYF
NA	NA	15	TRBV30	TRBJ1-3	TGTGCCTGGACCCCCCTTTGGGGGCTGGGTAGCACCATATATTTT	CAWTPLWGLGSTIYF
NA	NA	15	TRBV5-6	TRBJ1-4	TGTGCCAGCAGAAGACAGCGATCAACTAATGAAAAACTGTTTTTT	CASRRQRSTNEKLFF
TRBD1	NA	15	TRBV28	TRBJ1-2	TGTGCCAGCAGGGAGGCCGGGACAGGGTCGGTACGCTACACCTTC	CASREAGTGSVRYTF
NA	once	15	TRBV6-5	TRBJ2-7	TGTGCCAGCAGTAATGGACCCGGGACGGTCTACGAGCAGTACTTC	CASSNGPGTVYEQYF
NA	NA	16	TRBV6-2/TRBV6-3	TRBJ2-2	TGTGCCAGCAGTTTCCCGCCGGGACACAACACCGGGGAGCTGTTTTTT	CASSFPPGHNTGELFF
TRBD1	few	12	TRBV6-5	TRBJ1-2	TGTGCCAGCACCGACAGGGAGGGCGGCTACACCTTC	CASTDREGGYTF
TRBD1	NA	16	TRBV27	TRBJ1-4	TGTGCCAGCAGTGAATACTCCGCAGGGGGGCGGGAAAAACTGTTTTTT	CASSEYSAGGREKLFF
TRBD1	NA	11	TRBV29-1	TRBJ1-4	TGCAGCGTCCCAAAGGGACAGCACCTGTTTTTT	CSVPKGQHLFF
TRBD1	NA	14	TRBV11-2	TRBJ2-7	TGTGCCAGCAGCGGGGGACAGGACCCCTACGAGCAGTACTTC	CASSGGQDPYEQYF
TRBD2	NA	13	TRBV29-1	TRBJ2-1	TGCAGCGGAAGGACTAGCGGGAGCAATGAGCAGTTCTTC	CSGRTSGSNEQFF
NA	NA	11	TRBV7-2	TRBJ2-7	TGTGCCAGCAGCCCCCACTACGAGCAGTACTTC	CASSPHYEQYF
TRBD1	once	13	TRBV6-5	TRBJ1-2	TGTGCCAGCAGGAGGGACAGCCTATGGGGCTACACCTTC	CASRRDSLWGYTF